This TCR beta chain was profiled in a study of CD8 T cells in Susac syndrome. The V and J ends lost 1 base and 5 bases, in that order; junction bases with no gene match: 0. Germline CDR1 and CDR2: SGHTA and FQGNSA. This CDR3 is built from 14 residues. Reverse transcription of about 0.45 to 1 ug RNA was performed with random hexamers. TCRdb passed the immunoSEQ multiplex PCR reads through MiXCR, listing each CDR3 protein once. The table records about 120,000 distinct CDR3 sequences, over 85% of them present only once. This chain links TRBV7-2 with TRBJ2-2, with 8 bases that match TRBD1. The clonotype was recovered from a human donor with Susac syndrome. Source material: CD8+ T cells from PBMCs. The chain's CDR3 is CASSLGQGTGELFF. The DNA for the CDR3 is TGTGCCAGCAGCTTAGGACAGGGGACCGGGGAGCTGTTTTTT.